This is a list of T cell receptor beta chains from one sample in a study of CXCR3-negative and CXCR3-positive naive CD8 T cells. For each CDR3 protein, TCRdb gives one entry from its re-call of the 5' RACE reads, without DNA. The record lists about 80,000 distinct CDR3 sequences, of which the ten most abundant hold 1.5% to 2%. The sequenced sample consisted of naive CXCR3- CD8+ T cells from blood. The receptors shown here come from a human donor in good health. Some clones in this sample may be carry-over from other donors' samples. Both conserved end residues are part of each CDR3.

V	J	CDR3
TRBV7-2	TRBJ2-7	CASSFGMGSYEQYF
TRBV7-2	TRBJ2-1	CASSLVTGTPYNEQFF
TRBV12-2	TRBJ2-3	CASRSSRGVRTDTQYF
TRBV28	TRBJ2-1	CASTSGVDDEQFF
TRBV19	TRBJ2-3	CASTPPNTDTQYF
TRBV11-2	TRBJ2-3	CASSLDTADFSTDTQYF
TRBV12-3/TRBV12-4	TRBJ2-7	CASSLGLAYEQYF
TRBV7-4	TRBJ2-3	CASSPRPCPDTQYF
TRBV4-2	TRBJ2-7	CASSQGRTSGDEQYF
TRBV7-9	TRBJ2-5	CASDGGGPETQYF
TRBV21-1	TRBJ1-1	CASSKGWGVGTEAFF
TRBV29-1	TRBJ2-7	CSAAEGTGPYEQYF
TRBV7-9	TRBJ2-1	CASSLSGQGQFF
TRBV25-1	TRBJ1-2	CASDSGGADGYTF
TRBV29-1	TRBJ1-1	CSVEEDGRNTEAFF
TRBV6-2/TRBV6-3	TRBJ1-5	CASSPARGTDSNQPQHF
TRBV12-3/TRBV12-4	TRBJ2-2	CASSSRPGELFF
TRBV11-3	TRBJ2-5	CASSPGQGETQYF
TRBV4-3	TRBJ1-1	CASSQDTGAGGLNTEAFF
TRBV13	TRBJ2-1	CASSLESSVYNEQFF
TRBV29-1	TRBJ2-5	CSVESPKETQYF
TRBV25-1	TRBJ1-6	CASSERGSPLHF
TRBV7-9	TRBJ1-6	CASRAEDPGGALHF
TRBV7-9	TRBJ2-2	CASSGGRTGELFF
TRBV7-6	TRBJ2-7	CASSLSSGLASYEQYF
TRBV15	TRBJ2-7	CATSDDGTGSEQYF
TRBV12-3/TRBV12-4	TRBJ1-5	CASSPFSTGYQPQHF
TRBV7-9	TRBJ2-3	CASSFRIGGGTSTDTQYF
TRBV29-1	TRBJ1-2	CSGQFGGGYTF